The T cell receptor beta chain under discussion was sequenced for a study of memory CD4+ T cells and cytomegalovirus serostatus. As for the study in general: Healthy Belgian adult donors included about nine CMV-positive and some 23 CMV-negative people.

Measured with immunoSEQ multiplex PCR; TCRdb has only the in-frame clones, and not every one. The table lists tens of thousands of clones, 60% to 85% of them singletons. The sort gate was single viable CD3+CD4+CD8-CD45RO+ cells for memory CD4+ T cells. Donors' CMV status reflects serum IgG against pp150, pp28, p38, p52. After thawing, CD4+ T cells were positively selected. The germline CDR1 and CDR2 sequences are SGHDN and FVKESK. V lost 11 bases, J lost 1 base, and 12 bases lay in between. This CDR3 is built from 13 residues. The sequencing sample was made of memory CD4+ T cells from blood. V usage is TRBV14 and J usage is TRBJ2-1, with unresolved D. The sequence was collected from an adult in good health and CMV-seropositive. Written as DNA, the CDR3 is TGTGCCTCAGCCCAAGGGTCCTACAATGAGCAGTTCTTC. It specifies CASAQGSYNEQFF.